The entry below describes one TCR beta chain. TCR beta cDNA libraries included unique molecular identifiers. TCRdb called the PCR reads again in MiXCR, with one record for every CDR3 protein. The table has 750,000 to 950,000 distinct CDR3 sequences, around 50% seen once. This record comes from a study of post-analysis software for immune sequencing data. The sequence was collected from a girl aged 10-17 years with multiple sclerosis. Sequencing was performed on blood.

CDR3 region: CASSLETNTEAFF. The CDR3 nucleotides read TGTGCCAGCAGCTTGGAGACGAACACTGAAGCTTTCTTT. This rearrangement joins TRBV7-2 to TRBJ1-1; D not certain. V dropped 3 bases and J dropped 1 base, with 6 bases sitting between them. The CDR3 sequence is 13 residues long. CDR1 and CDR2 (germline): SGHTA, FQGNSA.